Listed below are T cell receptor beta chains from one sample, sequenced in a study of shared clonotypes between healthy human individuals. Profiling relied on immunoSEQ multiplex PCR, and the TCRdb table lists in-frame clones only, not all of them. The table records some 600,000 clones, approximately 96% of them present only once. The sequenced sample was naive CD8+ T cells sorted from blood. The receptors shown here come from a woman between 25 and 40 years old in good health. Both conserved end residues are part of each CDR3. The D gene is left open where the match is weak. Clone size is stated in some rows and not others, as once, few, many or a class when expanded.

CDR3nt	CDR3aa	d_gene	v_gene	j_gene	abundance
TGTGCCAGCAGTGAAACGCCGGGGCTAACTAATGAAAAACTGTTTTTT	CASSETPGLTNEKLFF	.	TRBV2	TRBJ1-4	.
TGTGCCAGCAGCCCTTGGACTAGCGGGAGGACAGGCGAGCAGTACTTC	CASSPWTSGRTGEQYF	TRBD2	TRBV13	TRBJ2-7	.
TGTGCCAGCAGCCAATCTGAGGGGATCGGCAATCAGCCCCAGCATTTT	CASSQSEGIGNQPQHF	.	TRBV16	TRBJ1-5	.
TGCGCCAGCAGCCAAGGGGTAGCGGGAGGATACGAGCAGTACTTC	CASSQGVAGGYEQYF	TRBD2	TRBV4-1	TRBJ2-7	.
TGTGCCAGCAGCGGAAGCCCAGGGGTCGACGAGCAGTACTTC	CASSGSPGVDEQYF	.	TRBV7-6	TRBJ2-7	.
TGTGCCAGCAGCTTGGTCCCCCCCGCAGATACGCAGTATTTT	CASSLVPPADTQYF	.	TRBV5-8	TRBJ2-3	once
TGTGCCAGCAGCCAAGACGGGAGGAGCGGCGAGTGGGTTACGCAGTATTTT	CASSQDGRSGEWVTQYF	TRBD2	TRBV4-2	TRBJ2-3	.
TGTGCCAGCATACCGACTAGCGGGGGTAGCACAGATACGCAGTATTTT	CASIPTSGGSTDTQYF	TRBD2	TRBV7-2	TRBJ2-3	.
TGTGCCAGCAGGCGGGGGACAGGAGCTTACTACGAGCAGTACTTC	CASRRGTGAYYEQYF	.	TRBV7-9	TRBJ2-7	.
TGTGCCAGCAGCTTGGATGGGGGCGCAGAAGGGGAGCTGTTTTTT	CASSLDGGAEGELFF	.	TRBV5-6	TRBJ2-2	.
TGTGCCAGCAGCTTGGGGGGGGCCGGAAACACCATATATTTT	CASSLGGAGNTIYF	.	TRBV5-4	TRBJ1-3	.
TGTGCCAGCAGCTCTATAACGCCCAGCTCCTACGAGCAGTACTTC	CASSSITPSSYEQYF	.	TRBV7-8	TRBJ2-7	.
TGTGCCAGCAGCTTTTACACTGAAGCTTTCTTT	CASSFYTEAFF	.	TRBV5-8	TRBJ1-1	.
TGTGCCAGCTCACCGGGGACAGGGAACTACAATGAGCAGTTCTTC	CASSPGTGNYNEQFF	TRBD1	TRBV18	TRBJ2-1	.
TGTGCCAGCAGCTTAGGGACTAGCTACGAGCAGTACTTC	CASSLGTSYEQYF	TRBD2	TRBV11-2	TRBJ2-7	.
TGTGCCAGCAGCCAAGGGACAGTGCCGTACTTC	CASSQGTVPYF	.	TRBV14	TRBJ2-7	once
TGTGCCAGCAGCCTTGGGACAGGCCTAATGGGGTACGAGCAGTACTTC	CASSLGTGLMGYEQYF	TRBD1	TRBV5-8	TRBJ2-7	.
TGTGCCAGCAGTTGGCAGGGGGAAGAGACCCAGTACTTC	CASSWQGEETQYF	TRBD1	TRBV28	TRBJ2-5	.
TGTGCCAGCAGTGAAGAGGGAGGGCGGGAGACCCAGTACTTC	CASSEEGGRETQYF	TRBD2	TRBV6-1	TRBJ2-5	.
TGTGCCAGCAGCTCTTCCCGGACCCTGGGGGAGCTGTTTTTT	CASSSSRTLGELFF	.	TRBV7-6	TRBJ2-2	.
TGCGCCAGCAGCTTGGGAGGGGGCTCCTACGAGCAGTACTTC	CASSLGGGSYEQYF	.	TRBV5-1	TRBJ2-7	few
TGCAGCGTTGAAGATCGAGGGTGGGACACTGAAGCTTTCTTT	CSVEDRGWDTEAFF	.	TRBV29-1	TRBJ1-1	.
TGTGCCAGCAGGTTAGGTGGGACTTTGAACACTGAAGCTTTCTTT	CASRLGGTLNTEAFF	.	TRBV7-9	TRBJ1-1	.
TGTGCCAGCAGCTTGGGGAGATACAATGAGCAGTTCTTC	CASSLGRYNEQFF	.	TRBV11-2	TRBJ2-1	.
TGCAGCGCCGTCCGGGGGATACACGCTGAGCAGTTCTTC	CSAVRGIHAEQFF	.	TRBV29-1	TRBJ2-1	.
TGTGCCTGGAGTGTACGGATAGACACTGTAGCTTTCTTT	CAWSVRIDTVAFF	.	TRBV30	TRBJ1-1	.
TGTGCCTGGAACAGGGGTGGGAATGAAAAACTGTTTTTT	CAWNRGGNEKLFF	TRBD1	TRBV30	TRBJ1-4	.
TGTGCCAGCAGTGTCCGGGGGAACTACGAGCAGTACTTC	CASSVRGNYEQYF	.	TRBV27	TRBJ2-7	.